The 20 T cell receptor beta chains below were found in one sample sequenced in a study of cytomegalovirus exposure and HLA in healthy donors. PCR used 60 Vbeta primers and 13 Jbeta primers. TCRdb's table, derived via immunoSEQ multiplex PCR, lists solely in-frame clones and lacks some. The sample gives 90,000 to 130,000 clones, under 85% of which show up once; around 5.9% is in the top ten. The sequenced material came from PBMCs. The receptors originated from a man in his thirties or forties in good health and CMV-seropositive.

This clone occurred many times. The chain recombines TRBV5-6 with TRBJ1-2; no definite D call. This CDR3 has 13 amino acids. V lost 4 bases and J 0 bases, leaving 7 bases between the germline ends. The germline V gene has CDR1 SGHDT and CDR2 YYEEEE. CDR3 sequence (DNA): TGTGCCAGCAGCACGACACCTAACTATGGCTACACCTTC. Residues: CASSTTPNYGYTF.

The chain couples TRBV12-5 to TRBJ1-1; D perhaps matches TRBD1 (5 bases). The length of the CDR3 is 13 residues. From germline, CDR1 is LGHNT and CDR2 FRNRAP. The germline V and J ends were trimmed by 6 bases and 5 bases, with 13 bases remaining between them. The CDR3 nucleotides read TGTGCTAGTGGCCCCTGGGGGGAGACTGAAGCTTTCTTT. Encoded protein: CASGPWGETEAFF.

The chain carries TRBV19 and TRBJ1-5; D not certain. V lost 6 bases to trimming and J lost 8 bases, with 14 bases between them. CDR1 is LNHDA, CDR2 SQIVND, per germline (reference sequence). This CDR3 spans 13 amino acids. CDR3 sequence (DNA): TGTGCCAGTAGCACAGTTAGATCAGAGCCCCAGCATTTT. It translates to CASSTVRSEPQHF.

This chain links TRBV6-5 with TRBJ1-6; TRBD1 might be the D (6 bases). The CDR3 has 14 residues. The germline gives CDR1 MNHEY, CDR2 SVGAGI. V was trimmed by 5 bases and J by 8 bases, leaving 13 bases between them. This CDR3 reads CASSLTWTDSPLHF. CDR3 in DNA: TGTGCCAGCAGTCTGACTTGGACAGATTCACCCCTCCACTTT.

The J gene is TRBJ1-1, the V gene TRBV30, with D perhaps TRBD1 (5 bases). The V gene lost 0 bases and the J gene lost 0 bases, with 17 bases spanning the gap. The CDR3 covers 17 residues. Germline-derived CDR1 and CDR2 are GTSNPN and SVGIG (reference sequence). DNA for the CDR3: TGTGCCTGGAGTGTAAGGCTACGGACAAATTTGAACACTGAAGCTTTCTTT. Residues: CAWSVRLRTNLNTEAFF.

The CDR3 is CASSQGRVYEQYF. The CDR3 nucleotides are TGTGCCAGCAGCCAAGGGAGAGTTTACGAGCAGTACTTC. The rearrangement links TRBV11-3 to TRBJ2-5; a weak D match, TRBD2 (5 bases). The better agreement between TRBJ2-7 and the DNA end casts doubt on the J call. The CDR3 totals 13 residues. CDR1 is SGHNT and CDR2 is YENEEA in the germline V gene.

This clone turned up a few times. This chain joins TRBV7-8 and TRBJ2-2; 11 positions agree with TRBD2. The CDR3 is 19 residues long. The V gene end was trimmed by 2 bases and the J gene end by 1 base; junction bases not matched to a gene: 9. Germline CDR1 SGHVS, CDR2 FQNEAQ. CDR3 region: CASSLFGSGGARNTGELFF. The CDR3 nucleotides are TGTGCCAGCAGCTTATTCGGTAGCGGGGGGGCGAGGAACACCGGGGAGCTGTTTTTT.

This clone has a single count. This chain joins TRBV5-1 and TRBJ2-5, with D unclear. The CDR3 loop spans 13 amino acids. Trimming took off 4 bases at V and 4 bases at J, with 11 bases between the two ends. The germline gives CDR1 SGHRS, CDR2 YFSETQ. The CDR3, as DNA: TGCGCCAGCAGCAGAAACCCGGGAGAGACCCAGTACTTC. It yields the protein CASSRNPGETQYF.

The CDR3 spells CASSVSRAGGYEQYF. The CDR3 DNA is TGTGCCAGCAGCGTAAGTCGAGCGGGGGGCTACGAGCAGTACTTC. The chain is built from TRBV9 and TRBJ2-7; 9 bases fit TRBD2. The CDR3 is 15 residues long. The V segment lost 1 base and the J segment 3 bases; nucleotides outside the gene matches: 5. The germline V gene has CDR1 SGDLS and CDR2 YYNGEE.

This clone was seen only a few times. This chain joins TRBV6-6 and TRBJ2-7; the match to TRBD1 covers 9 bases. With 6 bases clipped from V and 5 bases from J, the junction kept 8 bases outside the gene matches. Germline loops: CDR1 MNHNY, CDR2 SVGAGI (reference sequence). The CDR3 is 14 amino acids. CDR3 DNA sequence: TGTGCCAGCAGCCAACACAGGGGGCAAAACGAGCAGTACTTC. Its translation is CASSQHRGQNEQYF.

This chain links TRBV30 with TRBJ2-5, with D possibly TRBD2 on 6 matching bases. V lost 1 base, J lost 4 bases, and 10 bases lay in between. The germline CDR1 and CDR2 sequences are GTSNPN and SVGIG (reference sequence). The CDR3 consists of 13 residues. The CDR3 protein is CAWSAGVRETQYF. CDR3 bases: TGTGCCTGGAGTGCGGGGGTTCGAGAGACCCAGTACTTC.

This clone was recorded only once. V gene TRBV6-5 combines with J gene TRBJ2-5; TRBD1 aligns across 7 bases. This CDR3 has 15 residues. The V segment lost 6 bases and the J segment 11 bases; nucleotides outside the gene matches: 18. The germline V gene has CDR1 MNHEY and CDR2 SVGAGI. The CDR3 sequence is CASSLASGRGFEQYF. The CDR3 DNA reads as TGTGCCAGCAGCCTAGCATCGGGCAGGGGGTTTGAGCAGTACTTC.

This chain's CDR3 is CASSAFSRGGANVLTF. The CDR3 DNA reads TGTGCCAGCAGTGCCTTTAGCAGGGGTGGGGCCAACGTCCTGACTTTC. The chain employs TRBV6-1 and TRBJ2-6; TRBD1 might be the D (6 bases). The CDR3 has 16 residues. CDR1 MNHNS and CDR2 SASEGT come from the germline V gene. V was clipped by 4 bases and J by 3 bases, with 13 bases between them.

The rearrangement joins TRBV30 to TRBJ1-2; D is perhaps TRBD1 (6 bases). Germline V gives CDR1 GTSNPN, CDR2 SVGIG (reference sequence). This CDR3 region has 15 residues. Trimming stripped 4 bases from V and 4 bases from J, with 19 bases between. The CDR3 loop is CAWTSDGGLGYGYTF. The CDR3 region has the DNA TGTGCCTGGACCTCCGACGGGGGGCTCGGCTATGGCTACACCTTC. Based on the CDR3 plus reference TRBV30 and TRBJ1-2, the full variable domain is SQTIHQWPATLVQPVGSPLSLECTVEGTSNPNLYWYRQAAGRGLQLLFYSVGIGQISSEVPQNLSASRPQDRQFILSSKKLLLSDSGFYLCAWTSDGGLGYGYTFGSGTRLTVV.

This clone occurred a few times. J is TRBJ2-5 and V is TRBV5-5; D might be TRBD2 (7 bases). Germline V gene data show CDR1 as SGHKS and CDR2 as YYEKEE (reference sequence). CDR3 length: 16 amino acids. Trimming removed 5 bases at V and 4 bases at J, with 21 bases between. CDR3 sequence (DNA): TGTGCCAGCAGTCGGGGCGACGGGGGGCGCCTAGAGACCCAGTACTTC. Its protein is CASSRGDGGRLETQYF.

The chain links TRBV27 to TRBJ2-1; weak D call: TRBD2 (6 bases). Germline values: CDR1 MNHEY, CDR2 SMNVEV (reference sequence). Trimming left V 4 bases short and J 0 bases short, with 10 bases between. The CDR3 contains 15 residues. The CDR3 DNA follows: TGTGCCAGCAGTTGGGACTTTAGCTCCTACAATGAGCAGTTCTTC. Amino acids: CASSWDFSSYNEQFF.

This clone was seen more than once but under ten times. This chain links TRBV5-4 with TRBJ2-3, with 8 positions matching TRBD2. CDR3 size: 14 residues. With 4 bases clipped from V and 3 bases from J, the junction kept 4 bases outside the gene matches. Per germline, CDR1 SGHNT and CDR2 YYREEE (reference sequence). CDR3: CASSPGLGTDTQYF. The CDR3 DNA reads TGTGCCAGCAGCCCGGGACTAGGAACAGATACGCAGTATTTT.

This chain connects TRBV19 to TRBJ2-1, with D possibly matching TRBD2 (6 bases). This CDR3 comprises 15 residues. Germline-derived CDR1 and CDR2 are LNHDA and SQIVND (reference sequence). V was trimmed by 6 bases and J by 4 bases, leaving 16 bases between them. DNA of the CDR3: TGTGCCAGTAGGCCCGGGACTGGGAAATACAATGAGCAGTTCTTC. Translation gives CASRPGTGKYNEQFF.

The chain has TRBV19 and TRBJ2-3; TRBD2 might be the D (6 bases). Germline-derived CDR1 and CDR2 are LNHDA and SQIVND (reference sequence). V was cut by 3 bases and J by 2 bases, with 15 bases left in between. This CDR3 spans 16 amino acids. Here the CDR3 reads CASSIGSGEDTDTQYF. DNA for the CDR3: TGTGCCAGTAGTATCGGGTCGGGGGAGGACACAGATACGCAGTATTTT.

The chain uses TRBV28 and TRBJ2-7; no reliable D call. This CDR3 comprises 14 residues. Trimming removed 3 bases at V and 0 bases at J, with 9 bases between. The germline gives CDR1 MDHEN, CDR2 SYDVKM. CDR3 in amino acids: CASSFDLNSYEQYF. The CDR3 DNA sequence: TGTGCCAGCAGTTTTGACTTAAACTCCTACGAGCAGTACTTC.